These 9 T cell receptor beta chains were all obtained from the same sample, sequenced in a study of patients with pleural tuberculosis. One entry per CDR3 protein results from TCRdb running MiXCR on the reads. The data hold around 54,000 distinct CDR3 sequences, with around 7% observed a single time. The receptors originated from a human donor with pleural tuberculosis.

V gene TRBV2 combines with J gene TRBJ2-5; D is uncertain. Germline lookup yields CDR1 SNHLY and CDR2 FYNNEI. V dropped 4 bases and J dropped 1 base, with 1 base sitting between them. The CDR3 totals 11 residues. CDR3 DNA sequence: TGTGCCAGCAGTGGCCAAGAGACCCAGTACTTC. It is translated as CASSGQETQYF.

The table lists this clonotype with many counts. V is TRBV6-1 and J is TRBJ2-3; no definite D call. Germline values: CDR1 MNHNS, CDR2 SASEGT. V lost 7 bases and J lost 5, with 13 bases in between. CDR3 length: 13 residues. CDR3 sequence: CASIPKGLDTQYF. DNA of the CDR3: TGTGCCAGCATCCCCAAGGGTTTAGATACGCAGTATTTT.

This clonotype was observed a handful of times. This is likely a read error, given that the CDR3 carries no conserved phenylalanine or tryptophan at its end. CDR3 in amino acids: CSARVASGIEETQYL. The CDR3 DNA sequence: TGCAGTGCTAGAGTAGCTAGCGGGATTGAAGAGACCCAGTACCTC. The chain employs TRBV20-1 and TRBJ2-5; TRBD2 aligns across 9 bases. The germline V gene encodes CDR1 DFQATT and CDR2 SNEGSKA (reference sequence). CDR3 length: 15 residues. The trim removed 1 base at V and 3 bases at J, leaving 6 bases unmatched.

About this clonotype: Being one base from a much bigger clone, this may be a read error. The V and J genes are TRBV29-1 and TRBJ2-1; D gene uncertain. The germline V gene has CDR1 SQVTM and CDR2 ANQGSEA. The CDR3 totals 12 residues. The ends were cut back, 3 bases at V and 5 bases at J, with 8 bases in the middle. Here the CDR3 DNA reads TGCAGCGTTGAGTCTTCAGACAATGAGCAGTTCTTC. It is translated as CSVESSDNEQFF.

This clonotype was seen many times. The chain joins TRBV20-1 to TRBJ1-5; tentative D call: TRBD1 (6 bases). Per the germline V gene, CDR1 is DFQATT and CDR2 is SNEGSKA (reference sequence). The CDR3 loop spans 12 amino acids. Trimming pared 2 bases from V and 9 bases from J, leaving 11 bases between. The CDR3 sequence is CSARQGSGPQHF. The DNA of the CDR3 is TGCAGTGCTAGACAGGGGTCGGGGCCCCAGCATTTT.

This clonotype was seen at least ten times. The chain has TRBV12-3 or TRBV12-4 and TRBJ2-3; unclear D gene. CDR3 size: 16 residues. Trimming removed 1 base from V and 2 bases from J, with 13 bases in between. This CDR3 is CASSLELTFNTDTQYF. CDR3 DNA sequence: TGTGCCAGCAGTTTAGAGCTAACATTCAACACAGATACGCAGTATTTT.

This clonotype has ten or more counts. The J gene is TRBJ1-2, the V gene TRBV4-1; D unclear. This CDR3 is 12 amino acids long. Germline CDR1 is MGHRA and CDR2 is YSYEKL. Trimming took 3 bases from V and 5 from J, leaving 7 bases between them. The CDR3 coding sequence is TGCGCCAGCAGCCACCTTGGGTATGGCTACACCTTC. Translation gives CASSHLGYGYTF.

This clonotype was seen at least ten times. The CDR3 here is CASSLAGGFNQPQHF. DNA of the CDR3: TGTGCCAGCAGCTTAGCTGGGGGATTTAATCAGCCCCAGCATTTT. The genes are TRBV7-2 and TRBJ1-5; maybe TRBD1 (5 bases). Trimming removed 0 bases from V and 4 bases from J, with 10 bases in between. Germline values: CDR1 SGHTA, CDR2 FQGNSA. The CDR3 length is 15 residues. Full variable domain (rest looked up from reference TRBV7-2 and TRBJ1-5): GAGVSQSPSNKVTEKGKDVELRCDPISGHTALYWYRQSLGQGLEFLIYFQGNSAPDKSGLPSDRFSAERTGGSVSTLTIQRTQQEDSAVYLCASSLAGGFNQPQHFGDGTRLSIL.

This clonotype was observed many times. V and J are TRBV29-1 and TRBJ2-3, with 7 bases fitting TRBD1. The CDR3 spans 13 residues. The junction had 5 bases not matched to a gene; V was cut back by 3 bases and J by 5 bases. CDR1 is SQVTM, CDR2 ANQGSEA, per germline. The CDR3 region has the DNA TGCAGCGTTGACAGCAGGGGGAAAGATACGCAGTATTTT. Its translation: CSVDSRGKDTQYF.